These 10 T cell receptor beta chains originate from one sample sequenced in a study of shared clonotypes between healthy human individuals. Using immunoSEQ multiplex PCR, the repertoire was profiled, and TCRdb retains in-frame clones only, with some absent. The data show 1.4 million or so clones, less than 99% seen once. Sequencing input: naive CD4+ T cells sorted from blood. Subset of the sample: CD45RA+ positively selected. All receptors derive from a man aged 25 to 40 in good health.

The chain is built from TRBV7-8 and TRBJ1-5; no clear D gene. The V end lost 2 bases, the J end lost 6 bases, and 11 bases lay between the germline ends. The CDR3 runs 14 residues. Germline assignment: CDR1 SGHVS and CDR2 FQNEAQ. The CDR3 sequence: CASSLIPGGQPQHF. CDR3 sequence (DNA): TGTGCCAGCAGCTTAATACCGGGCGGTCAGCCCCAGCATTTT.

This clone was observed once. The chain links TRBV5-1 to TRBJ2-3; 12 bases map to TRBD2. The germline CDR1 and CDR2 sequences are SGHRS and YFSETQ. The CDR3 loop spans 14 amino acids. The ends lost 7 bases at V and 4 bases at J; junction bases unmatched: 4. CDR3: CASWTSGTADTQYF. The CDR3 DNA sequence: TGCGCCAGCTGGACTAGCGGGACCGCAGATACGCAGTATTTT.

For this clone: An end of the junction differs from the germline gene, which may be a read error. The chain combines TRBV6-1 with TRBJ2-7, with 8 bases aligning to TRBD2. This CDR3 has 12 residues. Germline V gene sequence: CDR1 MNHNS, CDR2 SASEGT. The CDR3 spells CASSAQGTSLIF. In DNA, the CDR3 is TGTGCCAGCAGTGCCCAAGGGACTAGTTTGATCTTC.

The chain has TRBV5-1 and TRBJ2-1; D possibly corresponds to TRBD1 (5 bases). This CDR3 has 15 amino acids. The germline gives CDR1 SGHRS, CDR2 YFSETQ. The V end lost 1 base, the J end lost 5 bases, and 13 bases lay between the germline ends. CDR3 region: CASSLSGLTHNEQFF. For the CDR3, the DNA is TGCGCCAGCAGCTTGTCAGGGTTGACCCACAATGAGCAGTTCTTC. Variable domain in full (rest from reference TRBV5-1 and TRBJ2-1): KAGVTQTPRYLIKTRGQQVTLSCSPISGHRSVSWYQQTPGQGLQFLFEYFSETQRNKGNFPGRFSGRQFSNSRSEMNVSTLELGDSALYLCASSLSGLTHNEQFFGPGTRLTVL.

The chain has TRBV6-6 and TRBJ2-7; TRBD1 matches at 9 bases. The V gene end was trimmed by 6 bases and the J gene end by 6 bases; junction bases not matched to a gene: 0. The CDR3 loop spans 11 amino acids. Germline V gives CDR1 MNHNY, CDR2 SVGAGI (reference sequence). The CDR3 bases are TGTGCCAGCAGGGACAGGGGCGAGCAGTACTTC. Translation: CASRDRGEQYF.

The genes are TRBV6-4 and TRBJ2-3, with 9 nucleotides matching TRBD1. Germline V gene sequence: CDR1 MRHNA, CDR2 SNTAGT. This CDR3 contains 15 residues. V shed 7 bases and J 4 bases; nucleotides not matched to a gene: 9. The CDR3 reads CASKRTGVLSDTQYF. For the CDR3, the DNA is TGTGCCAGCAAACGGACAGGGGTTTTATCAGATACGCAGTATTTT.

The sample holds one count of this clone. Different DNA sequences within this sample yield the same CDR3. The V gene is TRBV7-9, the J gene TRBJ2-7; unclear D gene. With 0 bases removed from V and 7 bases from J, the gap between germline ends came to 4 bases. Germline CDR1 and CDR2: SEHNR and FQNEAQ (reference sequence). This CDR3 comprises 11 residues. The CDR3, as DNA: TGTGCCAGCAGCTTAGCGCGTGAGCAGTACTTC. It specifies CASSLAREQYF.

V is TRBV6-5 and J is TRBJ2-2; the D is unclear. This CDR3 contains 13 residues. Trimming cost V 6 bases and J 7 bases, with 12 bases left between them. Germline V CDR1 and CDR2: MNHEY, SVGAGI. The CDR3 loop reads CASRPLSLGELFF. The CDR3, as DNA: TGTGCCAGCAGACCCCTGAGTCTCGGGGAGCTGTTTTTT.

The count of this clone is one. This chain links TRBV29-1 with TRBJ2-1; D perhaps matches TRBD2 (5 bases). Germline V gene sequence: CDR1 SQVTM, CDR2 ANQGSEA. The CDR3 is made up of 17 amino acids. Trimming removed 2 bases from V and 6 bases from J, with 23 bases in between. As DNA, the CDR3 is TGCAGCGTTGAATCCGGAAAGCGGATCCGTCGTTTCAATGAGCAGTTCTTC. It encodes CSVESGKRIRRFNEQFF.

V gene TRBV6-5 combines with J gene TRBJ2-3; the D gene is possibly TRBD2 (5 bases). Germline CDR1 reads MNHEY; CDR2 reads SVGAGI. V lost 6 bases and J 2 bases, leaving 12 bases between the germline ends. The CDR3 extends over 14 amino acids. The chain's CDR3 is CASRMASPTDTQYF. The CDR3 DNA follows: TGTGCCAGCAGAATGGCTAGCCCCACAGATACGCAGTATTTT.